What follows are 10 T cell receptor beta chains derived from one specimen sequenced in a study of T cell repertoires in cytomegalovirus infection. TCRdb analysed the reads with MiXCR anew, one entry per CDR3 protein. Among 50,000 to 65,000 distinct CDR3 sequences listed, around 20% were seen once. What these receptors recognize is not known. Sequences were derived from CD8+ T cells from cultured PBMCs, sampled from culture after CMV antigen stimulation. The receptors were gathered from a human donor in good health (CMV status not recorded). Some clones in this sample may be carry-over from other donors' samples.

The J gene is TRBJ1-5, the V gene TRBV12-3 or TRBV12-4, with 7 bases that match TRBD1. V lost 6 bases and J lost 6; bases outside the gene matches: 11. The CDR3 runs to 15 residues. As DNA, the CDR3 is TGTGCCAGCAGCCTGGACAGGAGGCTCGGTCAGCCCCAGCATTTT. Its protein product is CASSLDRRLGQPQHF.

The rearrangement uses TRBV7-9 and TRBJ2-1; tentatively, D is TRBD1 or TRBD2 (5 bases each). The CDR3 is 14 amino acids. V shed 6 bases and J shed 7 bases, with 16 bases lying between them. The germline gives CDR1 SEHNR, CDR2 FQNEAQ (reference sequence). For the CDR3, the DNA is TGTGCCAGCAGGCCCGGGACCGGGGAAAATGAGCAGTTCTTC. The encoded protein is CASRPGTGENEQFF.

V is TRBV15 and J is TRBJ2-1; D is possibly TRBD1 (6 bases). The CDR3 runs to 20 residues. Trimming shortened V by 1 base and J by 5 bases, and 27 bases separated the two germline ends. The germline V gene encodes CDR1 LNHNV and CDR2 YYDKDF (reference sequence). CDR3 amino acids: CATSRGASDWGRNFNNEQFF. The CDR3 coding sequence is TGTGCCACCAGCAGAGGAGCGTCGGACTGGGGGCGGAACTTTAACAATGAGCAGTTCTTC. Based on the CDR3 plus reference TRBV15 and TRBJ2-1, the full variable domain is DAMVIQNPRYQVTQFGKPVTLSCSQTLNHNVMYWYQQKSSQAPKLLFHYYDKDFNNEADTPDNFQSRRPNTSFCFLDIRSPGLGDTAMYLCATSRGASDWGRNFNNEQFFGPGTRLTVL.

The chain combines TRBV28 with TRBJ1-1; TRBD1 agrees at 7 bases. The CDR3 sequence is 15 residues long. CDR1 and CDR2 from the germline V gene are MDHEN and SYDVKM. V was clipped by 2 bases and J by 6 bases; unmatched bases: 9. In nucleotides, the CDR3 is TGTGCCAGCAGTTTAGAACAGGGGATTGGTGCTGAAGCTTTCTTT. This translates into CASSLEQGIGAEAFF.

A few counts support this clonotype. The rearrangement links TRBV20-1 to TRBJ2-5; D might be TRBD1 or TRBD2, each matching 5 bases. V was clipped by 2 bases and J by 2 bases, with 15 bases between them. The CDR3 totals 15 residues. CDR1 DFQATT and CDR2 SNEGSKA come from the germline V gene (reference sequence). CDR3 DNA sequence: TGCAGTGCTAGATACCGAGGGGCCGGACAAGAGACCCAGTACTTC. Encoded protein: CSARYRGAGQETQYF.

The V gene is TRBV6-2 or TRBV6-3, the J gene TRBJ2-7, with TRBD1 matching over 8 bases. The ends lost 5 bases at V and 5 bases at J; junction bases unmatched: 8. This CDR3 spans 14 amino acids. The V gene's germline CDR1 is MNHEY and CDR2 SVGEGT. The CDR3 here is CASSKQGASDEQYF. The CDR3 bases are TGTGCCAGCAGTAAGCAGGGGGCCAGCGACGAGCAGTACTTC.

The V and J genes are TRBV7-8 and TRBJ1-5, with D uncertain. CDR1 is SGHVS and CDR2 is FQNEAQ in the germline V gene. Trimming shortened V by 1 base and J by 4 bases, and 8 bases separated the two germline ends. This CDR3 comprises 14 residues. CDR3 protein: CASSLGPTNQPQHF. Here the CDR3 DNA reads TGTGCCAGCAGCTTAGGTCCTACGAATCAGCCCCAGCATTTT.

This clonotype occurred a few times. In DNA form, the CDR3 reads TGTGCCAGCAGCTTAGCAATCGGAAGTGGATATGGCTACACCTTC. Translating it yields CASSLAIGSGYGYTF. The chain couples TRBV7-9 to TRBJ1-2; D is undetermined. This CDR3 has 15 amino acids. CDR1 and CDR2 from the germline V gene are SEHNR and FQNEAQ (reference sequence). V was cut by 0 bases and J by 5 bases, with 13 bases left in between.

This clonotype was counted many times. The CDR3 DNA reads as TGTGCCAGCAGCTTGGGGGCCACCTACGAGCAGTACTTC. Its protein is CASSLGATYEQYF. The chain is built from TRBV7-6 and TRBJ2-7; D possibly corresponds to TRBD1 (6 bases). V was pared by 3 bases and J by 2 bases, with 8 bases between. The germline CDR1 and CDR2 sequences are SGHVS and FNYEAQ. This CDR3 is built from 13 residues.

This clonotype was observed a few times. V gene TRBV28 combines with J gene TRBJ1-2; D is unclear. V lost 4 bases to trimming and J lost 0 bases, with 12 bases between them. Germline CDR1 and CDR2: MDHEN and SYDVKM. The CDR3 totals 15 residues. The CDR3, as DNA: TGTGCCAGCAGTTCATGGACGGCTGCTAACTATGGCTACACCTTC. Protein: CASSSWTAANYGYTF.